This is a list of T cell receptor beta chains from one sample in a study of CD8 T cells in ankylosing spondylitis. TCRdb passed the 5' RACE reads through MiXCR, listing each CDR3 protein once. The sample consists of about 160,000 distinct CDR3 sequences, around 8.9% of them appearing once. Sequenced input: blood, either unsorted or a sorted T cell fraction (not recorded which). All receptors derive from a female donor with ankylosing spondylitis or in good health (not recorded which). Each CDR3 is given without its conserved first and last residue. Fields, in order: V gene, CDR3 protein.

TRBV23-1,ASSQSIALAEGNEQF
TRBV27,ASSSTGSWGTTEAF
TRBV2,ASRGDFSYNEQF
TRBV11-1,ASSYPDGTWSLNQPQH
TRBV29-1,SVRTGDGYEQY
TRBV5-1,ASSDGGGRTDTQY
TRBV20-1,SAQSNTGYTEAF
TRBV9,ASSAGYEQY
TRBV9,ASTPNTVSGNTIY
TRBV5-5,ASSRQGATADTQY
TRBV5-1,ASSLALGSYEQY
TRBV28,ASSLVEQGANVLT
TRBV7-6,ASSPASFVQETQY
TRBV6-2/TRBV6-3,ASSQITTGSEAF
TRBV6-5,ASSYDGNTEAF
TRBV11-1,ASSRGLAELHVPGTGELF
TRBV29-1,SVELRSYNEQF
TRBV5-1,ASSFDLYEQY
TRBV12-3/TRBV12-4,ASSFSRGTGAPSYGYT
TRBV4-3,ASSQGTGVFEQF
TRBV6-4,ASSDRNTGANVLT
TRBV28,ASEFERDTGELF
TRBV7-9,ASSFPSGSGTDTQY
TRBV9,ASSVASSRNYGYT
TRBV15,ATSRTGWGQSNEKLF